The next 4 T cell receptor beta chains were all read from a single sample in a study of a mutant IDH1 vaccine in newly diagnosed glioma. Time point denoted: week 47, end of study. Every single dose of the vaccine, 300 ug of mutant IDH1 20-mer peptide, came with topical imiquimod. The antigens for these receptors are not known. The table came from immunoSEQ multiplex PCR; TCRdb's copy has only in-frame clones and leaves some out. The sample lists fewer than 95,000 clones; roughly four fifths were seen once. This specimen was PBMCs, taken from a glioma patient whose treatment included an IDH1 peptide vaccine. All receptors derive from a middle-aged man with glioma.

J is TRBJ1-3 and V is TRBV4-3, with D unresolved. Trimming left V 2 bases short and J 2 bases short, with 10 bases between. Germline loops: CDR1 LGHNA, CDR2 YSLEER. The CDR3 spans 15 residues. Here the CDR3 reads CASSQTRRPGNTIYF. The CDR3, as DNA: TGCGCCAGCAGCCAAACCCGGAGACCTGGAAACACCATATATTTT.

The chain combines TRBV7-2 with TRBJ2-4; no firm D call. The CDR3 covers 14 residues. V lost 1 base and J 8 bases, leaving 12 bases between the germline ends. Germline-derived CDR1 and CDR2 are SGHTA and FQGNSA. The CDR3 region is CASSLDRSRDIQYF. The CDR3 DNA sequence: TGTGCCAGCAGCTTAGACCGGTCCCGGGACATTCAGTACTTC.

In DNA, the CDR3 is TGTGCCAGCAGTTACTGGGGGGGCGAGACCCAGTACTTC. Its protein is CASSYWGGETQYF. The chain is built from TRBV6-5 and TRBJ2-5, with D perhaps TRBD2 (7 bases). Germline assignment: CDR1 MNHEY and CDR2 SVGAGI. V was trimmed by 1 base and J by 5 bases, leaving 8 bases between them. This CDR3 spans 13 amino acids.

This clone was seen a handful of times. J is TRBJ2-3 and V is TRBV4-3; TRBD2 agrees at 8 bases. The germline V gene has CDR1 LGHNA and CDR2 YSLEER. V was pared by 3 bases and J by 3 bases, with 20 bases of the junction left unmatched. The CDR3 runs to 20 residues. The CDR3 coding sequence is TGCGCCAGCAGCCAGCGAATACAAGCAATGGGACTAGACGTGACAGATACGCAGTATTTT. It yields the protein CASSQRIQAMGLDVTDTQYF.